The clone carrying this TCR beta chain has a handful of counts. Amplification of TCR beta CDR3 regions was performed using RNA transcripts as template. When the TCR CDR3 underwent first-round RT-PCR, the HTBI primer set was used. TCRdb redid the calling of the multiplex PCR reads with MiXCR, one entry per CDR3 protein. This table has 300,000 to 400,000 distinct CDR3 sequences, roughly a fifth appearing once. This record belongs to a study of T cells in Graves' hyperthyroidism and ophthalmopathy. The V end was cut by 1 base, the J end by 0 bases, with 10 bases between. The CDR3 contains 15 residues. Germline assignment: CDR1 DFQATT and CDR2 SNEGSKA (reference sequence).

The specimen sequenced was blood. The J gene is TRBJ1-5, the V gene TRBV20-1; D perhaps matches TRBD1 (5 bases). The source is a woman between 45 and 65 years old with Graves' hyperthyroidism. DNA of the CDR3: TGCAGTGCTAGAGTGGTAGGGGTTAGCAATCAGCCCCAGCATTTT. Its translation is CSARVVGVSNQPQHF.